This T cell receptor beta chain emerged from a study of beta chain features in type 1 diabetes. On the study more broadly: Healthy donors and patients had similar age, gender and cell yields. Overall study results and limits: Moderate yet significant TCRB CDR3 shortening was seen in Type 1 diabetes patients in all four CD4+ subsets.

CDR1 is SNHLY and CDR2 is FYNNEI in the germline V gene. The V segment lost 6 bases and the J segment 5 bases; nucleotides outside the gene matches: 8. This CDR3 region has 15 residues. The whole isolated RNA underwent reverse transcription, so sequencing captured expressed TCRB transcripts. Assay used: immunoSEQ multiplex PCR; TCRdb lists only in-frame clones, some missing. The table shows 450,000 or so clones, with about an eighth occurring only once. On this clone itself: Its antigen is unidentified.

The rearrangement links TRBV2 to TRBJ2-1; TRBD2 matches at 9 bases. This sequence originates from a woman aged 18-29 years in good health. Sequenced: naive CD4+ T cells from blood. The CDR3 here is CASSVGTSSNNEQFF. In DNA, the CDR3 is TGTGCCAGCAGCGTCGGGACTAGCAGCAACAATGAGCAGTTCTTC.